The T cell receptor (beta chain) under discussion was sequenced for a study of molecular identifiers for immune sequencing clone quantification. General study points: Clones of above 20 RNA copies carried over 98% of effector molecules; in naive cells they carried under 1%.

Worth noting for this clonotype: Antigen specificity is unknown.

The CDR3 length is 16 residues. The V and J ends lost 5 bases and 2 bases respectively, with 16 bases between them. Germline CDR1 SEHNR, CDR2 FQNEAQ (reference sequence). Via MiXCR, TCRdb re-called the PCR reads, giving one row per CDR3 protein. The sample has over 600,000 distinct CDR3 sequences, just under 20% seen once. The chain links TRBV7-9 to TRBJ2-1; D may be TRBD2 (5 bases). What was sequenced was naive CD8+ T cells from blood, with Jurkat cell RNA spiked in. Sample subset: FACS-sorted CD8+CD4-CCR7+CD45RA+ naive T cells. The receptor's source is a human donor in good health. Some libraries in this study had Jurkat cell RNA spiked in. The CDR3 coding sequence is TGTGCCAGCAGCCCCCCCCTAGCAGCCGCCTACAATGAGCAGTTCTTC. Protein sequence: CASSPPLAAAYNEQFF.